Presented here are 15 T cell receptor beta chains from one specimen sequenced in a study of human T cells and chemical hapten exposure. Noted time point: patch test 1, 2 weeks after DPC sensitization. As for treatment: therapeutic diphenylcyclopropenone sensitization with weekly scalp DPC. A single record per CDR3 protein comes from TCRdb applying MiXCR to the RACE reads. The data contain under 85,000 distinct CDR3 sequences, 10% of them seen just once; the ten biggest clones take up around 1.5%. Sequencing was performed on whole blood, taken in connection with sensitization to the hapten diphenylcyclopropenone (DPC). The receptors shown here come from a woman between 45 and 60 years old with alopecia areata. Some clones in this sample may be carry-over from other donors' samples.

This clonotype was found once. The gene calls are TRBV6-5 and TRBJ2-7, with a tentative D call TRBD2 (6 bases). Between the trimmed V and J ends, which lost 5 bases and 7 bases, there was a span of 24 bases. Germline assignment: CDR1 MNHEY and CDR2 SVGAGI. The CDR3 is 16 amino acids. The CDR3 nucleotides read TGTGCCAGCAGTGGGAGATTGGAGGGGAGGAACCAGGAGCAGTACTTC. This translates into CASSGRLEGRNQEQYF.

This clonotype was seen ten or more times. This rearrangement joins TRBV28 to TRBJ1-3; 7 bases match TRBD1. The ends lost 4 bases at V and 0 bases at J; junction bases unmatched: 9. The germline V gene encodes CDR1 MDHEN and CDR2 SYDVKM. The CDR3 is 17 amino acids. CDR3 sequence: CASSWDSALLSGNTIYF. The DNA of the CDR3 is TGTGCCAGCAGTTGGGACAGCGCCCTACTCTCTGGAAACACCATATATTTT.

DNA for the CDR3: TGTGCCTGGAGAGCCGGGGACAGGGCGGCCTATGGCTACACCTTC. Its protein product is CAWRAGDRAAYGYTF. The V gene is TRBV30, the J gene TRBJ1-2; 9 positions match TRBD1. CDR1 and CDR2 (germline): GTSNPN, SVGIG (reference sequence). The CDR3 contains 15 residues. V shed 3 bases and J 4 bases; nucleotides not matched to a gene: 9. The full variable domain, with the rest looked up from reference TRBV30 and TRBJ1-2, is SQTIHQWPATLVQPVGSPLSLECTVEGTSNPNLYWYRQAAGRGLQLLFYSVGIGQISSEVPQNLSASRPQDRQFILSSKKLLLSDSGFYLCAWRAGDRAAYGYTFGSGTRLTVV.

The rearrangement joins TRBV12-5 to TRBJ2-3; 14 nucleotides align to TRBD2. J was trimmed by 3 bases and V by 6 bases; bases with no gene match: 5. This CDR3 is built from 16 residues. In germline, CDR1 is LGHNT, CDR2 FRNRAP. CDR3 sequence: CASGGLAGDGTDTQYF. The CDR3 DNA reads TGTGCTAGTGGGGGACTAGCGGGAGATGGGACAGATACGCAGTATTTT.

The chain couples TRBV11-3 to TRBJ2-2; possibly TRBD1 for D (5 bases). Trimming took off 4 bases at V and 5 bases at J, with 11 bases between the two ends. Looked up from germline, CDR1 is SGHNT and CDR2 is YENEEA. CDR3 length equals 14 residues. The CDR3 spells CASSSDSITGELFF. The CDR3 nucleotides read TGTGCCAGCAGCTCCGACAGTATTACCGGGGAGCTGTTTTTT.

This clonotype was seen a few times. The rearrangement uses TRBV3-1 and TRBJ1-2, with D tentatively TRBD1 (5 bases). Looked up from germline, CDR1 is LGHDT and CDR2 is YNNKEL (reference sequence). This CDR3 contains 14 residues. V lost 0 bases and J 4 bases, leaving 9 bases between the germline ends. The CDR3 DNA is TGTGCCAGCAGCCAAGATCCGAGGGGCTATGGCTACACCTTC. It translates to CASSQDPRGYGYTF.

This clonotype was counted at least ten times. The chain has TRBV4-2 and TRBJ1-5; TRBD1 agrees at 7 bases. V was clipped by 0 bases and J by 6 bases; unmatched bases: 8. The CDR3 loop spans 16 amino acids. The V gene's germline CDR1 is LGHNA and CDR2 YNFKEQ. CDR3 bases: TGTGCCAGCAGCCAAGAAGGGCAGGGGGTAAGTCAGCCCCAGCATTTT. Residues: CASSQEGQGVSQPQHF.

This clonotype was counted many times. V and J are TRBV19 and TRBJ1-4; no clear D. Trimming took 4 bases from V and 8 from J, leaving 11 bases between them. The CDR3 contains 13 residues. Germline V gives CDR1 LNHDA, CDR2 SQIVND (reference sequence). The CDR3 spells CASSTGLGEKLFF. CDR3 nucleotides: TGTGCCAGTAGTACCGGACTGGGGGAAAAACTGTTTTTT.

The gene calls are TRBV24-1 and TRBJ2-5, with D possibly TRBD1 on 6 matching bases. In germline, CDR1 is KGHDR, CDR2 SFDVKD. The CDR3 extends over 16 amino acids. V was pared by 2 bases and J by 2 bases, with 14 bases between. The chain's CDR3 is CATSDWADRNQETQYF. CDR3 bases: TGTGCCACCAGTGATTGGGCTGACAGGAATCAAGAGACCCAGTACTTC.

The gene calls are TRBV10-3 and TRBJ2-7; D is perhaps TRBD1 (6 bases). This CDR3 contains 15 residues. Germline assignment: CDR1 ENHRY and CDR2 SYGVKD. The V end was cut by 5 bases, the J end by 2 bases, with 16 bases between. DNA for the CDR3: TGTGCCATCAGTCCTGGGGGCGGGCCAACCTACGAGCAGTACTTC. As protein: CAISPGGGPTYEQYF.

The gene calls are TRBV5-1 and TRBJ2-1, with TRBD2 matching over 14 bases. The junction had 2 bases not matched to a gene; V was cut back by 3 bases and J by 6 bases. The CDR3 has 15 amino acids. The germline V gene encodes CDR1 SGHRS and CDR2 YFSETQ. The CDR3 loop is CASSSGLAGGNEQFF. The CDR3 DNA follows: TGCGCCAGCAGCTCTGGACTAGCGGGAGGCAATGAGCAGTTCTTC.

The rearrangement uses TRBV5-1 and TRBJ2-7; D ambiguous. This CDR3 has 15 amino acids. Trimming cost V 2 bases and J 1 base, with 13 bases left between them. In germline, CDR1 is SGHRS, CDR2 YFSETQ. DNA for the CDR3: TGCGCCAGCAGCTTTCGCGACCCCGAGTCCTACGAGCAGTACTTC. Translated, it gives CASSFRDPESYEQYF.

The chain has TRBV3-1 and TRBJ1-1; D gene uncertain. With 5 bases removed from V and 10 bases from J, the gap between germline ends came to 11 bases. Germline-derived CDR1 and CDR2 are LGHDT and YNNKEL (reference sequence). The CDR3 contains 11 residues. As DNA, the CDR3 is TGTGCCAGCAGCTCTCGGTCGAGAGCTTTCTTT. This encodes CASSSRSRAFF.

In DNA, the CDR3 is TGCAGCGTTGCGAAGACCTACTCCTACGAGCAGTACTTC. Its translation: CSVAKTYSYEQYF. The V call is TRBV29-1, the J call TRBJ2-7; D ambiguous. Per germline, CDR1 SQVTM and CDR2 ANQGSEA. V was clipped by 4 bases and J by 0 bases, with 10 bases between them. The CDR3 is 13 amino acids.

The CDR3 DNA reads as TGTGCCAGCAGCGTTGGACAGGGGGCGGGGGATACGCAGTATTTT. This sequence encodes CASSVGQGAGDTQYF. The V gene is TRBV4-2, the J gene TRBJ2-3; 11 bases align to TRBD1. The ends lost 5 bases at V and 6 bases at J; junction bases unmatched: 7. CDR3 length: 15 amino acids. Germline loops: CDR1 LGHNA, CDR2 YNFKEQ.